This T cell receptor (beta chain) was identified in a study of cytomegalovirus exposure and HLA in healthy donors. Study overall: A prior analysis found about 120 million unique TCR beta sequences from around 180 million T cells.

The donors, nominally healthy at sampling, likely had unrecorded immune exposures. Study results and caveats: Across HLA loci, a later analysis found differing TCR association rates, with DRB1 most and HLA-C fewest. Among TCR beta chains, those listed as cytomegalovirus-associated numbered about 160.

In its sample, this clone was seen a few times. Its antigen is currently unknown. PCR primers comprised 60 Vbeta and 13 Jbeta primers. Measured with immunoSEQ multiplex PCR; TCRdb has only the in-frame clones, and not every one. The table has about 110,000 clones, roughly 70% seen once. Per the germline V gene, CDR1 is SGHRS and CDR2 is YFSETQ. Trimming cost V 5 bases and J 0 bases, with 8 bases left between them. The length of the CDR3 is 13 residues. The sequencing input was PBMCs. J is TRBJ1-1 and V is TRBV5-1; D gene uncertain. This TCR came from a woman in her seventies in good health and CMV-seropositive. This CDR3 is CASRGPLNTEAFF. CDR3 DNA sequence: TGCGCCAGCAGGGGCCCGTTGAACACTGAAGCTTTCTTT.